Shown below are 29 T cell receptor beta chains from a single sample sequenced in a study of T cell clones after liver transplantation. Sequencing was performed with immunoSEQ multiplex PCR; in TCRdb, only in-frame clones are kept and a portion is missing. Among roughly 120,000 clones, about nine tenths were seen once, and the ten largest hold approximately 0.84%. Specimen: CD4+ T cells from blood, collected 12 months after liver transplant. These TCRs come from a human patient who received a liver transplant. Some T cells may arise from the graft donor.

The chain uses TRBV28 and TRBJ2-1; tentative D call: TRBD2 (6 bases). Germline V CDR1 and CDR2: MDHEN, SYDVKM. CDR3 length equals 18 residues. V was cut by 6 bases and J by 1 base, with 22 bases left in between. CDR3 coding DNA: TGTGCCAGCAGCTCCCCTCCTGCGGGAAGCGGATCCTACAATGAGCAGTTCTTC. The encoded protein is CASSSPPAGSGSYNEQFF.

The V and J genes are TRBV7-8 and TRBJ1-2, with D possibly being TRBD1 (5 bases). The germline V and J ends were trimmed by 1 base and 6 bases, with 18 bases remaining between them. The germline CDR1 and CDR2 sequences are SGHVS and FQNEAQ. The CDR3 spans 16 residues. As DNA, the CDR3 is TGTGCCAGCAGCTTAGAAATCTCCAGGGCTACAAATGGCTACACCTTC. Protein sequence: CASSLEISRATNGYTF.

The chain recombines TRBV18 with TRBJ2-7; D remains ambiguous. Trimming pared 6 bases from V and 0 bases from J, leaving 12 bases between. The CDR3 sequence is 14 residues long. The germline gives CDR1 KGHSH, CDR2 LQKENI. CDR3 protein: CASSVDSYSYEQYF. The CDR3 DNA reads TGTGCCAGCTCCGTAGACTCATACTCCTACGAGCAGTACTTC.

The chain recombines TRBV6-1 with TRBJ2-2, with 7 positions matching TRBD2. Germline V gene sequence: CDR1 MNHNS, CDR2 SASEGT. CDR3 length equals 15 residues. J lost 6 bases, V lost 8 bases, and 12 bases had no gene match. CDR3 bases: TGTGCCAGCCGGTCGACGGCGGCGGGAGCCGGGGAGCTGTTTTTT. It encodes CASRSTAAGAGELFF.

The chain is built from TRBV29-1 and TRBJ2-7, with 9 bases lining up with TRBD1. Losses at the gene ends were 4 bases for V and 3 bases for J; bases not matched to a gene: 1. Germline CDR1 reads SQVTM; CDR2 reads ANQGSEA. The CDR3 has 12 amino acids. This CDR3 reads CSVGQGVYEQYF. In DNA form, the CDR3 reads TGCAGCGTTGGACAGGGGGTCTACGAGCAGTACTTC.

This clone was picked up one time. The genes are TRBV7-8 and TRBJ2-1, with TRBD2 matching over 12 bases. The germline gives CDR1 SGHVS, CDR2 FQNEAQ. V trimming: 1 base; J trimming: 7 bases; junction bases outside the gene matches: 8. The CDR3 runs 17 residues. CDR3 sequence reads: CASSLGPVGLAGNEQFF. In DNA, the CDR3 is TGTGCCAGCAGCTTAGGGCCAGTTGGACTAGCGGGAAATGAGCAGTTCTTC.

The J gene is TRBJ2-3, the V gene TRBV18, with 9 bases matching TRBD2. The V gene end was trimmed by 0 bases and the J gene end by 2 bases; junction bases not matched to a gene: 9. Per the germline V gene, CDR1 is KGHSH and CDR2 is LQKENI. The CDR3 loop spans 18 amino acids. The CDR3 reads CASSPPLVAGAATDTQYF. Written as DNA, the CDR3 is TGTGCCAGCTCACCACCGCTGGTAGCGGGAGCAGCCACAGATACGCAGTATTTT.

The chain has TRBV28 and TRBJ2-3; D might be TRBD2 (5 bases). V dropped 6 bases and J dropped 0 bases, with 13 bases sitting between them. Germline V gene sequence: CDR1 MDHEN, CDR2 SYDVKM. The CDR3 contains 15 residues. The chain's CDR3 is CASSRRGSSTDTQYF. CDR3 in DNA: TGTGCCAGCAGCCGTCGAGGGAGTAGCACAGATACGCAGTATTTT.

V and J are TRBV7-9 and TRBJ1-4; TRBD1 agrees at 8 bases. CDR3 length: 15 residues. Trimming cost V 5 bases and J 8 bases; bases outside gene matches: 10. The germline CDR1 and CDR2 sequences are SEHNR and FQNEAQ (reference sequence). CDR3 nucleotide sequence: TGTGCCAGCAGCCCGACGTCCCCAGGGGGCGAAAAACTGTTTTTT. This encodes CASSPTSPGGEKLFF.

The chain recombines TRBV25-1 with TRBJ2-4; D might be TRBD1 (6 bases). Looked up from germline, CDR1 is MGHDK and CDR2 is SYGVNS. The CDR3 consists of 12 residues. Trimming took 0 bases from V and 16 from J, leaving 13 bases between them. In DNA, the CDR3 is TGTGCCAGCAGTGAATATGGGGGACAAATCTACTTC. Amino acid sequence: CASSEYGGQIYF. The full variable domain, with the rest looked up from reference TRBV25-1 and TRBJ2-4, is EADIYQTPRYLVIGTGKKITLECSQTMGHDKMYWYQQDPGMELHLIHYSYGVNSTEKGDLSSESTVSRIRTEHFPLTLESARPSHTSQYLCASSEYGGQIYFGAGTRLSVL.

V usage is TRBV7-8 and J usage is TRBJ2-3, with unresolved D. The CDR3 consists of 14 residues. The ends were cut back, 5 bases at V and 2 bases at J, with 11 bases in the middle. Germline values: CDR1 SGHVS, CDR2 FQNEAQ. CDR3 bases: TGTGCCAGCAGCCCCATTTTGAACACAGATACGCAGTATTTT. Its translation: CASSPILNTDTQYF.

For the CDR3, the DNA is TGTGCCAGCTCACCACGACATTGGGGGGCTAGCGGGTCCACAGATACGCAGTATTTT. It is translated as CASSPRHWGASGSTDTQYF. The chain carries TRBV18 and TRBJ2-3; 8 bases are a match to TRBD2. The CDR3 has 19 amino acids. The V gene end was trimmed by 1 base and the J gene end by 2 bases; junction bases not matched to a gene: 14. CDR1 and CDR2 from the germline V gene are KGHSH and LQKENI.

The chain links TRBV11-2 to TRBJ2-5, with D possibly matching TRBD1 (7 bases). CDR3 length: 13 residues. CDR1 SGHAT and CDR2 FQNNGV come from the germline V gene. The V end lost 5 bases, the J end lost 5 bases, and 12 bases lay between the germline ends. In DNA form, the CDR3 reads TGTGCCAGCAGCCCTCAGGGGGGCGAGACCCAGTACTTC. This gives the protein CASSPQGGETQYF.

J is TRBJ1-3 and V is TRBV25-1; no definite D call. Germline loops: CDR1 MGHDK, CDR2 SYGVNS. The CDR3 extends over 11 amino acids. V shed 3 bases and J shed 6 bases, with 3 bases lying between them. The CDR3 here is CASSELNTIYF. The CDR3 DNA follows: TGTGCCAGCAGTGAGCTAAACACCATATATTTT.

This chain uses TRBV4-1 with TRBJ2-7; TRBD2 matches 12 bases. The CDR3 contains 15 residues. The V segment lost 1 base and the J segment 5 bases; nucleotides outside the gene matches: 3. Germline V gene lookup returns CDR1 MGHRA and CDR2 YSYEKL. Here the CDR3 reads CASSQVTSGSHEQYF. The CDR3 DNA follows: TGCGCCAGCAGCCAAGTGACTAGCGGGAGTCACGAGCAGTACTTC.

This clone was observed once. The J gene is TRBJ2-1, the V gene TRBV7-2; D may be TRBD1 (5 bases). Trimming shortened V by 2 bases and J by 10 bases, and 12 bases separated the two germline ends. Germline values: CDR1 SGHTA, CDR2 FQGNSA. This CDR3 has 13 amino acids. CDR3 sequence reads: CASSLTTAGEQFF. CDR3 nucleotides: TGTGCCAGCAGCTTAACGACAGCCGGGGAGCAGTTCTTC.

CDR3 DNA sequence: TGTGCCAGCAGTTACTCGGGGACAGGCACATCCTACGAGCAGTACTTC. It is translated as CASSYSGTGTSYEQYF. This chain uses TRBV6-5 with TRBJ2-7; TRBD1 aligns across 8 bases. This CDR3 is 16 amino acids long. With 0 bases clipped from V and 1 base from J, the junction kept 5 bases outside the gene matches. CDR1 is MNHEY and CDR2 is SVGAGI in the germline V gene.

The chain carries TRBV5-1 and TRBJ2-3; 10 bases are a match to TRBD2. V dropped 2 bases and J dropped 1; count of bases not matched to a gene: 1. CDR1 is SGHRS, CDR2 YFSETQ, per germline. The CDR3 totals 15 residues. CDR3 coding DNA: TGCGCCAGCAGCTTCGGGACTAGCGGCACAGATACGCAGTATTTT. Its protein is CASSFGTSGTDTQYF.

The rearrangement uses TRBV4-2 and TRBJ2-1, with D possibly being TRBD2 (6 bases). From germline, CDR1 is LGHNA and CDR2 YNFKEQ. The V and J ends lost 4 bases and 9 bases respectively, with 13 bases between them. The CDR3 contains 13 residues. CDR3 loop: CASSRGLHTEQFF. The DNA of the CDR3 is TGTGCCAGCAGCCGCGGACTACACACTGAGCAGTTCTTC.

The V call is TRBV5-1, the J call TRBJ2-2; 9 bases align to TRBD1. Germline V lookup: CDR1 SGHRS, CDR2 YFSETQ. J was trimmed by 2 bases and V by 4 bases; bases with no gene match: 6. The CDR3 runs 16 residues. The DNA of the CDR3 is TGCGCCAGCAGCCCCCCGGGACAGGGTAACACCGGGGAGCTGTTTTTT. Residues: CASSPPGQGNTGELFF.

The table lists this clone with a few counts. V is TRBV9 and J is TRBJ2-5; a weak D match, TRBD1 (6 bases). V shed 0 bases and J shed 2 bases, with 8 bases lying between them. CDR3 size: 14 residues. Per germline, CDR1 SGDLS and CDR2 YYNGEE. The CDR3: CASSVGTAQETQYF. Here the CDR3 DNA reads TGTGCCAGCAGCGTAGGGACAGCGCAAGAGACCCAGTACTTC.

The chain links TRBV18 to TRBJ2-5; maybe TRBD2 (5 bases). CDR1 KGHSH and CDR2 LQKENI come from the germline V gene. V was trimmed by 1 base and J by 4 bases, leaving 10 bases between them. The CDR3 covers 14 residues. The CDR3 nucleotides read TGTGCCAGCTCACCACGGCTTGAGGGAGAGACCCAGTACTTC. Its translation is CASSPRLEGETQYF.

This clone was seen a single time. The CDR3 loop reads CASSRGSYNEQFF. CDR3 nucleotides: TGTGCCAGTAGTAGAGGCTCCTACAATGAGCAGTTCTTC. The genes are TRBV19 and TRBJ2-1; D remains unclear. There are 13 residues in the CDR3. Trimming removed 4 bases from V and 0 bases from J, with 4 bases in between. From germline, CDR1 is LNHDA and CDR2 SQIVND (reference sequence).

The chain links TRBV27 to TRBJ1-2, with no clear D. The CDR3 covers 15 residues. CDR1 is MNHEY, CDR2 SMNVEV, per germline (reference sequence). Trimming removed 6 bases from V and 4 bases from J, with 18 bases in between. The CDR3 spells CASSGIGVYSYGYTF. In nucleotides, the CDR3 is TGTGCCAGCAGCGGTATAGGAGTCTATAGCTATGGCTACACCTTC.

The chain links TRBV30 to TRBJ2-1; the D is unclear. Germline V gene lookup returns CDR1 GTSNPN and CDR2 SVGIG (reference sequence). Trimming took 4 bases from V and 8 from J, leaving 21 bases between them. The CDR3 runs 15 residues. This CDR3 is CAWKSLSLLSDEQFF. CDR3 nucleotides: TGTGCCTGGAAGTCGCTCTCCTTGCTTTCCGATGAGCAGTTCTTC.

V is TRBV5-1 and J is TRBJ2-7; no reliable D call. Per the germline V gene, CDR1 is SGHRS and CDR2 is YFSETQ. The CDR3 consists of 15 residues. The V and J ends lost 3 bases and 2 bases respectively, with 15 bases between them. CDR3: CASSSSGLDPYEQYF. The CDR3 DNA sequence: TGCGCCAGCAGCTCATCCGGGCTCGACCCCTACGAGCAGTACTTC.

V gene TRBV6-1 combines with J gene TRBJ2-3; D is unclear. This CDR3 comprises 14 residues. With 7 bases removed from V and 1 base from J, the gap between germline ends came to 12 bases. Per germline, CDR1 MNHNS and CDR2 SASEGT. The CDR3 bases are TGTGCCAGCACCCCCGGCCTCGGCACAGATACGCAGTATTTT. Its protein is CASTPGLGTDTQYF.

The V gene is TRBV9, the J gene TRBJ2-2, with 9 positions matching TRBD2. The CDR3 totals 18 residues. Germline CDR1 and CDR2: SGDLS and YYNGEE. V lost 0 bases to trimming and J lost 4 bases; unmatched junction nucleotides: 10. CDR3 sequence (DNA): TGTGCCAGCAGCGTAGACCCCCTTAGCGGGAGTTTCACCGGGGAGCTGTTTTTT. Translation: CASSVDPLSGSFTGELFF.

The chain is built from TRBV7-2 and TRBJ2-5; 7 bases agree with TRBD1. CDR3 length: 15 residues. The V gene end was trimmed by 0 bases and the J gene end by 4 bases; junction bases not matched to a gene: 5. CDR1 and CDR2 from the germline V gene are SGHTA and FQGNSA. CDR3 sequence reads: CASSLAEAGGETQYF. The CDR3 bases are TGTGCCAGCAGCTTAGCGGAGGCAGGGGGAGAGACCCAGTACTTC.